Below, 29 T cell receptor beta chains from the same sample are listed, as sequenced in a study of blood T cells in healthy people across ages. A sample-barcoded 5' primer and a J-beta primer mix were used in a second PCR of about 7 to 11 cycles. Each CDR3 protein gets one entry after TCRdb re-called the 5' RACE reads with MiXCR. The table has around 990,000 distinct CDR3 sequences, 35% to 40% seen once. Input material: blood. The receptor set was obtained from a man younger than 35 in good health.

There are a few counts of this clonotype. This sequence joins TRBV12-3 or TRBV12-4 and TRBJ1-4; the D gene is possibly TRBD1 (6 bases). V was pared by 5 bases and J by 4 bases, with 11 bases between. This CDR3 contains 14 residues. DNA for the CDR3: TGTGCCAGCAGTCGGGGGGCGGTTAATGAAAAACTGTTTTTT. Its translation: CASSRGAVNEKLFF.

This clonotype has a handful of counts. This sequence joins TRBV20-1 and TRBJ2-5; tentative D call: TRBD1 (6 bases). CDR3 length: 11 amino acids. V lost 0 bases to trimming and J lost 13 bases, with 12 bases between them. Per the germline V gene, CDR1 is DFQATT and CDR2 is SNEGSKA (reference sequence). The DNA of the CDR3 is TGCAGTGCTAGAGAGTCAGGGGCTTTGTACTTC. The encoded protein is CSARESGALYF.

V gene TRBV6-6 combines with J gene TRBJ1-1; D is possibly TRBD1 (5 bases). The V end lost 2 bases, the J end lost 3 bases, and 13 bases lay between the germline ends. There are 15 residues in the CDR3. Germline CDR1 and CDR2: MNHNY and SVGAGI (reference sequence). CDR3 nucleotides: TGTGCCAGCAGTTACGTAATCAGGGAACACACTGAAGCTTTCTTT. This encodes CASSYVIREHTEAFF.

V gene TRBV4-3 combines with J gene TRBJ2-3; tentative D call: TRBD2 (5 bases). V was pared by 0 bases and J by 0 bases, with 13 bases between. The CDR3 covers 17 residues. CDR1 LGHNA and CDR2 YSLEER come from the germline V gene. The CDR3 is CASSQDLGGLSTDTQYF. DNA for the CDR3: TGCGCCAGCAGCCAAGATTTAGGCGGGTTGAGCACAGATACGCAGTATTTT.

Only a few counts were recorded for this clonotype. The chain joins TRBV27 to TRBJ2-5, with 7 bases identical to TRBD1. CDR1 and CDR2 (germline): MNHEY, SMNVEV (reference sequence). The CDR3 totals 14 residues. J gave up 2 bases and V 7 bases, and 7 bases lay outside the gene matches. This CDR3 reads CASKFSGQQETQYF. CDR3 coding DNA: TGTGCCAGCAAATTTTCGGGACAGCAAGAGACCCAGTACTTC.

This sequence joins TRBV9 and TRBJ2-3, with a possible D match to TRBD2 (6 bases). The CDR3 covers 14 residues. Germline V gives CDR1 SGDLS, CDR2 YYNGEE. The V end was cut by 3 bases, the J end by 0 bases, with 8 bases between. The CDR3 loop reads CASSDSGSTDTQYF. DNA for the CDR3: TGTGCCAGCAGCGACAGCGGGAGCACAGATACGCAGTATTTT.

This CDR3 is CASSEGDFPNSPLHF. The CDR3 region has the DNA TGTGCCAGCAGTGAGGGGGACTTTCCTAATTCACCCCTCCACTTT. V usage is TRBV28 and J usage is TRBJ1-6, with D possibly matching TRBD1 (6 bases). Germline-derived CDR1 and CDR2 are MDHEN and SYDVKM. The CDR3 is 15 amino acids. The germline V and J ends were trimmed by 5 bases and 6 bases, with 14 bases remaining between them.

This clonotype was observed a handful of times. The chain recombines TRBV14 with TRBJ2-3; TRBD2 matches at 15 bases. CDR1 is SGHDN and CDR2 is FVKESK in the germline V gene. V shed 1 base and J 7 bases; nucleotides not matched to a gene: 6. The CDR3 covers 17 residues. The CDR3 is CASSQAGLAGGPHTQYF. CDR3 DNA sequence: TGTGCCAGCAGCCAAGCCGGACTAGCGGGGGGGCCCCATACGCAGTATTTT.

This clonotype occurred a few times. The rearrangement joins TRBV14 to TRBJ2-2, with D hard to call. Germline V CDR1 and CDR2: SGHDN, FVKESK. CDR3 length: 14 residues. V lost 3 bases and J 7 bases, leaving 12 bases between the germline ends. This CDR3 is CASSHDQSDGELFF. The CDR3 DNA is TGTGCCAGCAGCCACGACCAGTCCGACGGGGAGCTGTTTTTT.

The chain combines TRBV12-3 or TRBV12-4 with TRBJ1-4; TRBD1 is a possible D gene (6 bases). V lost 5 bases and J lost 7, with 17 bases in between. The CDR3 contains 15 residues. The DNA for the CDR3 is TGTGCCAGCAGTCCAAGCGGAGGGGGTTTTGAAAAACTGTTTTTT. As protein: CASSPSGGGFEKLFF.

This clonotype was detected many times. The rearrangement links TRBV10-3 to TRBJ2-3; 14 positions match TRBD2. From germline, CDR1 is ENHRY and CDR2 SYGVKD. CDR3 size: 16 residues. J gave up 5 bases and V 2 bases, and 3 bases lay outside the gene matches. The CDR3 nucleotides are TGTGCCATCAGTGAGAGACTAGCGGGGGGGATAGATACGCAGTATTTT. Protein product: CAISERLAGGIDTQYF.

For this clonotype: Germline is not matched at one junction end, which may reflect a read error. The gene calls are TRBV5-1 and TRBJ2-3; no reliable D call. The CDR3 has 14 residues. Germline V gene sequence: CDR1 SGHRS, CDR2 YFSETQ. Written as DNA, the CDR3 is TGCGTCAGCAGCTTGCCTAGGGCGCGGGATACGCAGTATTTT. This gives the protein CVSSLPRARDTQYF.

This rearrangement joins TRBV6-5 to TRBJ1-2; D is unresolved. Germline CDR1 is MNHEY and CDR2 is SVGAGI. This CDR3 is built from 13 residues. Trimming cost V 0 bases and J 6 bases, with 8 bases left between them. As DNA, the CDR3 is TGTGCCAGCAGTTACTCGAACGGGGATGGCTACACCTTC. Translation gives CASSYSNGDGYTF.

The CDR3 sequence: CASSMRTSGELETQFF. In DNA form, the CDR3 reads TGTGCCAGCAGTATGAGGACTAGCGGGGAGTTGGAGACCCAGTTCTTC. This sequence joins TRBV12-3 or TRBV12-4 and TRBJ2-1; 12 bases align to TRBD2. The V and J ends lost 5 bases and 13 bases, in that order; junction bases with no gene match: 15. This CDR3 has 16 amino acids.

This clonotype has a handful of counts. J is TRBJ2-3 and V is TRBV2, with D possibly being TRBD1 (6 bases). Germline values: CDR1 SNHLY, CDR2 FYNNEI. The CDR3 runs to 13 residues. CDR3 protein: CAGRGNLTDTQYF. CDR3 bases: TGTGCAGGCAGGGGTAATCTCACAGATACGCAGTATTTT. The full variable domain, completed using reference TRBV2 and TRBJ2-3, is EPEVTQTPSHQVTQMGQEVILRCVPISNHLYFYWYRQILGQKVEFLVSFYNNEISEKSEIFDDQFSVERPDGSNFTLKIRSTKLEDSAMYFCAGRGNLTDTQYFGPGTRLTVL.

This clonotype appeared a few times. This chain uses TRBV5-1 with TRBJ2-7, with TRBD1 matching over 10 bases. After removal of 3 bases from V and 7 bases from J, the junction contained 10 bases not matched to a gene. This CDR3 comprises 15 residues. Looked up from germline, CDR1 is SGHRS and CDR2 is YFSETQ. CDR3 DNA sequence: TGCGCCAGCAGCTACGTGGGACAGGGGTTTGAAGAGCAGTACTTC. Protein: CASSYVGQGFEEQYF.

V is TRBV20-1 and J is TRBJ2-1, with TRBD2 matching over 9 bases. The CDR3 has 16 amino acids. Germline V lookup: CDR1 DFQATT, CDR2 SNEGSKA (reference sequence). V shed 1 base, J shed 10 bases, and the junction held 14 bases outside the gene matches. Here the CDR3 DNA reads TGCAGTGCTAGAGGTGGCGGGGGGGGAAGCTCCTACGAGCAGTTCTTC. It codes for CSARGGGGGSSYEQFF.

This clonotype was counted ten times or more. The V call is TRBV7-2, the J call TRBJ1-5; D remains ambiguous. Trimming shortened V by 1 base and J by 6 bases, and 7 bases separated the two germline ends. Germline assignment: CDR1 SGHTA and CDR2 FQGNSA. The CDR3 is 13 residues long. The CDR3 DNA follows: TGTGCCAGCAGCTTAGTAATCGGTCAGCCCCAGCATTTT. Residues: CASSLVIGQPQHF.

This clonotype was picked up a small number of times. The chain recombines TRBV6-2 or TRBV6-3 with TRBJ1-5; D uncertain. Trimming cost V 4 bases and J 0 bases, with 10 bases left between them. The germline gives CDR1 MNHEY, CDR2 SVGEGT. The CDR3 spans 15 residues. CDR3 DNA: TGTGCCAGCAGTTTCCGGGGTCATAGCAATCAGCCCCAGCATTTT. The encoded protein is CASSFRGHSNQPQHF.

This sequence joins TRBV5-1 and TRBJ1-1; D not certain. Germline V gene data show CDR1 as SGHRS and CDR2 as YFSETQ. The CDR3 runs 14 residues. Trimming removed 3 bases at V and 9 bases at J, with 18 bases between. The CDR3 protein is CASSSDTVKNQAFF. In DNA, the CDR3 is TGCGCCAGCAGCTCTGATACCGTAAAAAACCAAGCTTTCTTT. Full variable domain (remainder filled in from reference TRBV5-1 and TRBJ1-1): KAGVTQTPRYLIKTRGQQVTLSCSPISGHRSVSWYQQTPGQGLQFLFEYFSETQRNKGNFPGRFSGRQFSNSRSEMNVSTLELGDSALYLCASSSDTVKNQAFFGQGTRLTVV.

Concerning this clonotype itself: At one end, the junction sequence differs from germline, possibly due to a read error. This chain links TRBV4-1 with TRBJ1-2; no clear D gene. This CDR3 is built from 14 residues. The germline V gene has CDR1 MGHRA and CDR2 YSYEKL. CDR3 region: CACSQGKGNYGYTF. The CDR3 DNA sequence: TGCGCCTGCAGCCAAGGCAAAGGAAACTATGGCTACACCTTC.

V is TRBV7-9 and J is TRBJ1-2; D possibly corresponds to TRBD1 (5 bases). CDR1 and CDR2 (germline): SEHNR, FQNEAQ (reference sequence). V was shortened by 0 bases and J by 7 bases, with 9 bases between the two germline ends. The CDR3 runs to 13 residues. The CDR3, as DNA: TGTGCCAGCAGCTTAGCGGACACGAGTGGCTACACCTTC. Translated, it gives CASSLADTSGYTF.

This clonotype has more than one count but fewer than ten. The chain carries TRBV20-1 and TRBJ1-5; 9 positions match TRBD1. The CDR3 consists of 17 residues. Looked up from germline, CDR1 is DFQATT and CDR2 is SNEGSKA (reference sequence). After removal of 0 bases from V and 6 bases from J, the junction contained 12 bases not matched to a gene. CDR3 in amino acids: CSARDIMGQGLGQPQHF. CDR3 nucleotide sequence: TGCAGTGCTAGAGATATCATGGGACAGGGCTTGGGTCAGCCCCAGCATTTT.

The rearrangement joins TRBV20-1 to TRBJ2-4, with D perhaps being TRBD1 or TRBD2 (5 bases each). The CDR3 has 12 residues. Per germline, CDR1 DFQATT and CDR2 SNEGSKA (reference sequence). V lost 3 bases, J lost 8 bases, and 11 bases lay in between. CDR3 bases: TGCAGTGCTAGTAGTGGGGGAGACATTCAGTACTTC. It encodes CSASSGGDIQYF.

In its sample, this clonotype was seen a few times. The chain employs TRBV4-3 and TRBJ1-2; a possible D gene is TRBD1 (6 bases). V lost 3 bases to trimming and J lost 0 bases, with 14 bases between them. CDR3 length equals 16 residues. In germline, CDR1 is LGHNA, CDR2 YSLEER. CDR3 bases: TGCGCCAGCAGCCATCTGGACAGAAATCCTAACTATGGCTACACCTTC. It is translated as CASSHLDRNPNYGYTF.

This clonotype was seen at least ten times. V and J are TRBV12-5 and TRBJ2-7; the D gene is possibly TRBD1 (6 bases). There are 13 residues in the CDR3. Germline V CDR1 and CDR2: LGHNT, FRNRAP. With 1 base removed from V and 7 bases from J, the gap between germline ends came to 11 bases. CDR3 sequence: CASGLAGQKEQYF. CDR3 DNA: TGTGCTAGTGGTTTGGCGGGACAAAAGGAGCAGTACTTC.

This chain joins TRBV18 and TRBJ2-1; possibly TRBD2 for D (5 bases). The CDR3 has 15 amino acids. V lost 0 bases and J 6 bases, leaving 12 bases between the germline ends. CDR1 KGHSH and CDR2 LQKENI come from the germline V gene. The CDR3 here is CASSPPRRASNEQFF. Here the CDR3 DNA reads TGTGCCAGCTCACCACCGCGGCGGGCGAGCAATGAGCAGTTCTTC.

This clonotype was seen a few times. The chain employs TRBV3-1 and TRBJ2-1; 9 bases are a match to TRBD2. This CDR3 has 16 residues. J gave up 6 bases and V 0 bases, and 6 bases lay outside the gene matches. Germline CDR1 reads LGHDT; CDR2 reads YNNKEL (reference sequence). The chain's CDR3 is CASSQDLTSGLNEQFF. For the CDR3, the DNA is TGTGCCAGCAGCCAAGATTTAACTAGCGGGCTCAATGAGCAGTTCTTC.

The chain couples TRBV12-3 or TRBV12-4 to TRBJ2-7; 8 bases align to TRBD2. J was trimmed by 4 bases and V by 3 bases; bases with no gene match: 2. This CDR3 comprises 13 residues. CDR3 coding DNA: TGTGCCAGCAGTTTGGGGACTAGATACGAGCAGTACTTC. Protein product: CASSLGTRYEQYF.